This T cell receptor (beta chain) was sequenced in a study of blood T cells in healthy people across ages. There are many counts of this clonotype. CDR1 and CDR2 from the germline V gene are DFQATT and SNEGSKA (reference sequence). This CDR3 is built from 13 residues. V trimming: 5 bases; J trimming: 7 bases; junction bases outside the gene matches: 8. Primed by a sample-barcoded 5' primer and a J-beta primer mix, a second PCR proceeded for about 7 to 11 cycles. Every sample returned 2.5 million or more CDR3-containing paired-end reads. One entry per CDR3 protein results from TCRdb running MiXCR on the 5' RACE reads. The sample lists hundreds of thousands of distinct CDR3 sequences, about 30% occurring once.

Sequenced input: blood. This clonotype originated in a woman at least 80 years old in good health. V usage is TRBV20-1 and J usage is TRBJ1-2; 9 nucleotides match TRBD1. CDR3 nucleotides: TGCAGTGCTCGCACAGGGGGCCGTGGTGGCTACACCTTC. Translation: CSARTGGRGGYTF.